Presented here are 14 T cell receptor beta chains from one specimen sequenced in a study of T cell changes during pregnancy in multiple sclerosis. Sequencing was performed with immunoSEQ multiplex PCR; in TCRdb, only in-frame clones are kept and a portion is missing. The sample holds about 57,000 clones, 91% seen once. The sample consisted of peripheral blood, taken after pregnancy. These receptors were obtained from a female donor in good health, enrolled as a control in a pregnancy study.

V is TRBV30 and J is TRBJ1-1; D is ambiguous. The germline V and J ends were trimmed by 2 bases and 5 bases, with 6 bases remaining between them. The V gene's germline CDR1 is GTSNPN and CDR2 SVGIG (reference sequence). This CDR3 has 11 amino acids. The CDR3 DNA reads as TGTGCCTGGAGTCTGAGGACTGAAGCTTTCTTT. Its translation is CAWSLRTEAFF.

This chain's CDR3 is CASSYGTGGLRQYF. The CDR3 DNA follows: TGTGCCAGCAGCTACGGGACAGGGGGCCTCAGGCAGTACTTC. This chain links TRBV11-3 with TRBJ2-7; 12 nucleotides match TRBD1. The CDR3 has 14 amino acids. CDR1 is SGHNT and CDR2 is YENEEA in the germline V gene. J was trimmed by 9 bases and V by 4 bases; bases with no gene match: 7.

This clone was counted only a few times. V is TRBV28 and J is TRBJ2-7; TRBD1 matches 10 bases. The V segment lost 6 bases and the J segment 5 bases; nucleotides outside the gene matches: 10. CDR3 length: 15 amino acids. Per germline, CDR1 MDHEN and CDR2 SYDVKM. The CDR3 DNA reads as TGTGCCAGCAGACTACCGGGACAGGGGAGGGACGAGCAGTACTTC. Translation gives CASRLPGQGRDEQYF.

The V gene is TRBV6-5, the J gene TRBJ2-7; 10 bases are shared with TRBD2. Losses at the gene ends were 6 bases for V and 4 bases for J; bases not matched to a gene: 9. Looked up from germline, CDR1 is MNHEY and CDR2 is SVGAGI. The CDR3 spans 15 residues. The CDR3 loop is CASRRRTSGAYEQYF. For the CDR3, the DNA is TGTGCCAGCAGACGTCGGACTAGCGGAGCATACGAGCAGTACTTC.

The table lists this clone with a count of one. CDR3 sequence: CASSSEDTDTQYF. As DNA, the CDR3 is TGCGCCAGCAGCTCCGAGGACACAGATACGCAGTATTTT. J is TRBJ2-3 and V is TRBV5-1; D is uncertain. V lost 3 bases to trimming and J lost 2 bases, with 7 bases between them. CDR1 is SGHRS and CDR2 is YFSETQ in the germline V gene. The CDR3 spans 13 residues.

The chain has TRBV6-6 and TRBJ2-7; maybe TRBD1 (7 bases). Trimming left V 7 bases short and J 2 bases short, with 18 bases between. The CDR3 length is 15 residues. CDR1 MNHNY and CDR2 SVGAGI come from the germline V gene (reference sequence). CDR3 sequence reads: CASTLGPGGTYEQYF. For the CDR3, the DNA is TGTGCCAGCACCCTTGGCCCAGGGGGGACCTACGAGCAGTACTTC.

The chain links TRBV11-2 to TRBJ2-7; 10 bases match TRBD1. This CDR3 contains 19 residues. Germline-derived CDR1 and CDR2 are SGHAT and FQNNGV. V lost 0 bases, J lost 0 bases, and 11 bases stayed unmatched. Written as DNA, the CDR3 is TGTGCCAGCAGCTTAGACGTTGACAGGGGGCGGACCCTCTCCTACGAGCAGTACTTC. Translated: CASSLDVDRGRTLSYEQYF.

V usage is TRBV28 and J usage is TRBJ2-2, with 11 bases that match TRBD2. This CDR3 comprises 16 residues. Per the germline V gene, CDR1 is MDHEN and CDR2 is SYDVKM. The V segment lost 4 bases and the J segment 2 bases; nucleotides outside the gene matches: 3. CDR3 in amino acids: CASSWGLAANTGELFF. CDR3 bases: TGTGCCAGCAGTTGGGGACTAGCGGCTAACACCGGGGAGCTGTTTTTT. Variable domain in full (rest from reference TRBV28 and TRBJ2-2): DVKVTQSSRYLVKRTGEKVFLECVQDMDHENMFWYRQDPGLGLRLIYFSYDVKMKEKGDIPEGYSVSREKKERFSLILESASTNQTSMYLCASSWGLAANTGELFFGEGSRLTVL.

The V call is TRBV19, the J call TRBJ2-2; 15 bases fit TRBD2. The germline gives CDR1 LNHDA, CDR2 SQIVND (reference sequence). Germline trimming cut 5 bases from V and 0 bases from J; bases unmatched to any gene: 7. The CDR3 spans 19 residues. The CDR3 DNA is TGTGCCAGTAGTGATCGGACTAGCGGGAGGGTTCCGAACACCGGGGAGCTGTTTTTT. Encoded protein: CASSDRTSGRVPNTGELFF.

The V and J genes are TRBV28 and TRBJ2-7, with D possibly TRBD2 on 6 matching bases. This CDR3 is built from 11 residues. Trimming removed 7 bases at V and 8 bases at J, with 12 bases between. Looked up from germline, CDR1 is MDHEN and CDR2 is SYDVKM. DNA for the CDR3: TGTGCCAGCACTGGGGAGGACCAGCAGTACTTC. Encoded protein: CASTGEDQQYF.

V and J are TRBV5-6 and TRBJ2-7; D perhaps matches TRBD2 (6 bases). Trimming removed 4 bases at V and 4 bases at J, with 18 bases between. The germline gives CDR1 SGHDT, CDR2 YYEEEE. The length of the CDR3 is 15 residues. The CDR3 DNA sequence: TGTGCCAGCAGCGTCTTAGGGAGGTTAGAGTACGAGCAGTACTTC. It codes for CASSVLGRLEYEQYF.

The chain combines TRBV5-4 with TRBJ2-7, with D tentatively TRBD1 (5 bases). The CDR3 extends over 13 amino acids. V lost 4 bases to trimming and J lost 3 bases, with 11 bases between them. The germline CDR1 and CDR2 sequences are SGHNT and YYREEE (reference sequence). As DNA, the CDR3 is TGTGCCAGCAGCCCACGAGACAGCTACGAGCAGTACTTC. Amino acids: CASSPRDSYEQYF.

For the CDR3, the DNA is TGTGCCAGCTCACGGGGACTAGCGAACTACAATGAGCAGTTCTTC. Its protein is CASSRGLANYNEQFF. The rearrangement links TRBV18 to TRBJ2-1, with 10 bases lining up with TRBD2. The J segment lost 3 bases and the V segment lost 4 bases, leaving 3 bases of the junction unmatched. The CDR3 contains 15 residues. Germline CDR1 and CDR2: KGHSH and LQKENI.

This chain connects TRBV27 to TRBJ2-7; TRBD2 agrees at 9 bases. This CDR3 has 16 residues. The J segment lost 5 bases and the V segment lost 2 bases, leaving 10 bases of the junction unmatched. From germline, CDR1 is MNHEY and CDR2 SMNVEV (reference sequence). This CDR3 is CASSLLLPGLAHEQYF. CDR3 nucleotide sequence: TGTGCCAGCAGTTTACTCCTACCGGGACTAGCCCACGAGCAGTACTTC.